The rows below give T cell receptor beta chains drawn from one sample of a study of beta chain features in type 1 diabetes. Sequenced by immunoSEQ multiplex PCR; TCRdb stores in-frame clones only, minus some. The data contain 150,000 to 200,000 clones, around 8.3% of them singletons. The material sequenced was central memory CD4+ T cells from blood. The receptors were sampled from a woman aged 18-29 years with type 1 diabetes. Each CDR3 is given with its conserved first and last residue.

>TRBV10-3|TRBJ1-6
CAIRTGASNSPLHF
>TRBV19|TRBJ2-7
CASSPRTLNGEQYF
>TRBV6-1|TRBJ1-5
CASTGAARGNQPQHF
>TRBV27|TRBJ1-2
CASRNDRNYGYTF
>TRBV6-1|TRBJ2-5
CASSRETQYF
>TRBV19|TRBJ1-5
CASIRDSLSNQPQHF
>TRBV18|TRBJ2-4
CASSPTSGKNIQYF
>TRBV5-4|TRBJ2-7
CASSISGRARPEQYF
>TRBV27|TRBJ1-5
CASRGQGAHNQPQHF
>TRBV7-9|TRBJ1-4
CASSLLGGRTNEKLFF
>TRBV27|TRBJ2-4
CASSPGLAGWDIQYF
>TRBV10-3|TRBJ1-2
CAISGSTGANYGYTF
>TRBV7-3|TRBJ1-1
CASSLSGNTEAFF
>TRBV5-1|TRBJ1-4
CASSDPGGTNEKLFF
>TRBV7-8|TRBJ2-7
CASSLVGGRADEQYF
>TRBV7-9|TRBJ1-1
CASSSTGGGTEAFF
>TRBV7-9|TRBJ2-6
CASSLQTAGANVLTF
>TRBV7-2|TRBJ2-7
CASSSTSRTYEQYF
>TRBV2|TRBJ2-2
CASSTPSGALNTGELFF
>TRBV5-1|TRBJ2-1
CASGPSGAYNEQFF
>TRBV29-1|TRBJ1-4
CSVDGGGGEKLFF
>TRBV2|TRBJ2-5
CASRIEAGGSETQYF
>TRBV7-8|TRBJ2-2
CASSTDSGARTGELFF
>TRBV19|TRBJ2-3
CASRQGGDTQYF
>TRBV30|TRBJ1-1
CARQGEVGTEAFF
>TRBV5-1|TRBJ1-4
CASRPTGGLEKLFF
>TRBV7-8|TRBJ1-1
CASSLDVRTGRRAFF
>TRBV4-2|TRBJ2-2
CASSQPAGTGELFF
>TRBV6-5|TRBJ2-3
CASRDYSTDTQYF
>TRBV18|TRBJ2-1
CASSPGQGDNEQFF
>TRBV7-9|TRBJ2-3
CASSLSGSTDTQYF
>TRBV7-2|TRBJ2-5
CASSYRVQETQYF
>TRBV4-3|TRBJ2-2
CASSQDGTGGRELFF
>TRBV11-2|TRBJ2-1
CASSSRTSGGSYNEQFF